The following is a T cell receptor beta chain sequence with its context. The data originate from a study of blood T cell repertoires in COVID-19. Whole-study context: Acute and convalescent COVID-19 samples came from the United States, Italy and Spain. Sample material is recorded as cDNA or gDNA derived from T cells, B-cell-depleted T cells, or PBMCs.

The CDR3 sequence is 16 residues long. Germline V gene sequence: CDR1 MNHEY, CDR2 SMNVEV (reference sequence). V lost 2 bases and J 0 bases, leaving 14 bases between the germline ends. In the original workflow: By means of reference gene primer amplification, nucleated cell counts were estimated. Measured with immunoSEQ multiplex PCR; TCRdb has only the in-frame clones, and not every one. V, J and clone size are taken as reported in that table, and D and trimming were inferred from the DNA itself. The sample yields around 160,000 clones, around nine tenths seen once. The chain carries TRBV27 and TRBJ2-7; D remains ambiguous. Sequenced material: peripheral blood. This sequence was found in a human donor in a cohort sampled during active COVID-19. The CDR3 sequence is CASSLDLQSSSYEQYF. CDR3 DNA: TGTGCCAGCAGTTTAGATTTACAGTCGAGCTCCTACGAGCAGTACTTC.